The 20 T cell receptor beta chains listed next were all sequenced from one sample in a study of blood T cells in healthy people across ages. With a J-beta primer mix and a sample-barcoded 5' primer, a second PCR ran roughly 6 to 11 cycles. In TCRdb, the 5' RACE reads were re-called with MiXCR into one record per CDR3 protein. The table lists fewer than 700,000 distinct CDR3 sequences, around 48% of them singletons, with approximately 25% in the top ten. Sequences were obtained from blood. The receptors stem from a man at least 80 years old in good health.

The V call is TRBV20-1, the J call TRBJ2-1, with 15 bases matching TRBD2. CDR3 size: 18 residues. Germline V gene data show CDR1 as DFQATT and CDR2 as SNEGSKA (reference sequence). V was clipped by 0 bases and J by 4 bases; unmatched bases: 7. This CDR3 reads CSARDLGLAGGSYNEQFF. Written as DNA, the CDR3 is TGCAGTGCTAGAGATCTAGGACTAGCGGGGGGGAGTTACAATGAGCAGTTCTTC.

This clonotype turned up a few times. This chain connects TRBV20-1 to TRBJ2-1; the D call may be TRBD1 or TRBD2 (5 bases each). Germline CDR1 reads DFQATT; CDR2 reads SNEGSKA (reference sequence). This CDR3 has 15 amino acids. Trimming pared 2 bases from V and 8 bases from J, leaving 19 bases between. The CDR3 here is CSARRPGRVGDEQFF. DNA for the CDR3: TGCAGTGCTAGACGCCCGGGACGAGTGGGCGATGAGCAGTTCTTC.

This clonotype was counted at least ten times. The V call is TRBV6-6, the J call TRBJ1-2; D remains unclear. The length of the CDR3 is 14 residues. The V gene lost 2 bases and the J gene lost 4 bases, with 11 bases spanning the gap. From germline, CDR1 is MNHNY and CDR2 SVGAGI (reference sequence). The CDR3: CASSYTSDLYGYTF. In DNA, the CDR3 is TGTGCCAGCAGTTACACGTCGGACCTCTATGGCTACACCTTC.

The chain combines TRBV9 with TRBJ2-1; 12 nucleotides align to TRBD2. Losses at the gene ends were 0 bases for V and 8 bases for J; bases not matched to a gene: 6. CDR1 and CDR2 (germline): SGDLS, YYNGEE. The CDR3 is made up of 16 amino acids. The CDR3 is CASSVVASGGADEQFF. The CDR3 bases are TGTGCCAGCAGCGTAGTGGCTAGCGGGGGGGCAGATGAGCAGTTCTTC.

This chain joins TRBV5-1 and TRBJ2-7; 14 nucleotides line up with TRBD2. The germline CDR1 and CDR2 sequences are SGHRS and YFSETQ. J lost 4 bases, V lost 2 bases, and 2 bases had no gene match. CDR3 length: 15 amino acids. As DNA, the CDR3 is TGCGCCAGCAGCTTCCGACTAGCGGGAGGGTACGAGCAGTACTTC. Translating it yields CASSFRLAGGYEQYF.

The genes are TRBV7-2 and TRBJ2-3, with D uncertain. The germline V gene encodes CDR1 SGHTA and CDR2 FQGNSA. This CDR3 contains 13 residues. Deletions cut 3 bases from V and 2 bases from J, with 6 bases between. CDR3 nucleotides: TGTGCCAGCAGCTTCGTGCCCACAGATACGCAGTATTTT. Protein sequence: CASSFVPTDTQYF.

The chain employs TRBV7-9 and TRBJ2-7; 11 bases agree with TRBD2. The CDR3 covers 16 residues. V shed 4 bases, J shed 2 bases, and the junction held 7 bases outside the gene matches. Per germline, CDR1 SEHNR and CDR2 FQNEAQ (reference sequence). CDR3 sequence: CASSSSTSGAPYEQYF. In nucleotides, the CDR3 is TGTGCCAGCAGCTCCTCGACTAGCGGGGCACCCTACGAGCAGTACTTC.

This chain uses TRBV27 with TRBJ1-2; 9 bases line up with TRBD1. The CDR3 consists of 15 residues. CDR1 and CDR2 (germline): MNHEY, SMNVEV (reference sequence). The junction had 5 bases not matched to a gene; V was cut back by 5 bases and J by 1 base. CDR3 sequence: CASSAHRGHNYGYTF. CDR3 nucleotides: TGTGCCAGCAGTGCACACAGGGGGCATAACTATGGCTACACCTTC.

This clonotype has just a few counts. The chain couples TRBV7-2 to TRBJ2-7; TRBD1 matches 7 bases. Germline V lookup: CDR1 SGHTA, CDR2 FQGNSA. V trimming: 5 bases; J trimming: 3 bases; junction bases outside the gene matches: 4. The CDR3 is made up of 13 amino acids. CDR3 sequence (DNA): TGTGCCAGCAGCACGACAGGGTACTACGAGCAGTACTTC. This codes for CASSTTGYYEQYF.

The chain joins TRBV20-1 to TRBJ2-5; 11 bases map to TRBD2. J gave up 11 bases and V 3 bases, and 11 bases lay outside the gene matches. In germline, CDR1 is DFQATT, CDR2 SNEGSKA (reference sequence). The CDR3 extends over 14 amino acids. The CDR3: CSASTSGRAKQQYF. The DNA for the CDR3 is TGCAGTGCTAGTACTAGCGGGAGAGCTAAACAGCAGTACTTC.

This clonotype was seen only a few times. The genes are TRBV6-5 and TRBJ1-2; weak D call: TRBD1 (6 bases). The germline V gene has CDR1 MNHEY and CDR2 SVGAGI. Between the trimmed V and J ends, which lost 2 bases and 3 bases, there was a span of 13 bases. This CDR3 contains 15 residues. The CDR3 DNA reads TGTGCCAGCAGTTACACAGGGTTTCATGACTATGGCTACACCTTC. Protein: CASSYTGFHDYGYTF.

The chain employs TRBV20-1 and TRBJ1-2, with a tentative D call TRBD1 (5 bases). Germline lookup yields CDR1 DFQATT and CDR2 SNEGSKA (reference sequence). V was cut by 1 base and J by 4 bases, with 16 bases left in between. The CDR3 has 15 residues. In DNA, the CDR3 is TGCAGTGCTAGAGGGCGGCTAAGGGGCGGCTATGGCTACACCTTC. Its protein is CSARGRLRGGYGYTF.

At least ten counts were recorded for this clonotype. This rearrangement joins TRBV6-6 to TRBJ2-7; D might be TRBD1 (5 bases). The CDR3 covers 11 residues. V was trimmed by 7 bases and J by 6 bases, leaving 10 bases between them. Germline V gives CDR1 MNHNY, CDR2 SVGAGI (reference sequence). In DNA, the CDR3 is TGTGCCAGCACTCAGGGATTCGAGCAGTACTTC. As protein: CASTQGFEQYF.

The J gene is TRBJ2-2, the V gene TRBV9; 8 bases align to TRBD2. The CDR3 length is 18 residues. The J segment lost 5 bases and the V segment lost 4 bases, leaving 16 bases of the junction unmatched. Germline assignment: CDR1 SGDLS and CDR2 YYNGEE. The CDR3 is CASSHPIGAGVRTGELFF. The CDR3 DNA is TGTGCCAGCAGCCACCCTATAGGAGCGGGAGTTCGGACCGGGGAGCTGTTTTTT.

The rearrangement uses TRBV29-1 and TRBJ1-1; D is ambiguous. The CDR3 consists of 14 residues. The V end was cut by 1 base, the J end by 4 bases, with 13 bases between. Germline-derived CDR1 and CDR2 are SQVTM and ANQGSEA. CDR3 amino acids: CSVEGRVGSTEAFF. The CDR3, as DNA: TGCAGCGTTGAAGGGCGGGTGGGAAGCACTGAAGCTTTCTTT.

This rearrangement joins TRBV27 to TRBJ2-3, with a tentative D call TRBD2 (5 bases). CDR1 is MNHEY and CDR2 is SMNVEV in the germline V gene (reference sequence). The CDR3 length is 17 residues. The V gene lost 5 bases and the J gene lost 1 base, with 19 bases spanning the gap. This chain's CDR3 is CASSPPLTIPRTDTQYF. CDR3 bases: TGTGCCAGCAGTCCCCCGCTGACTATTCCACGCACAGATACGCAGTATTTT.

V usage is TRBV7-2 and J usage is TRBJ2-3; 8 bases fit TRBD2. The CDR3 has 18 amino acids. J was trimmed by 0 bases and V by 4 bases; bases with no gene match: 12. Germline values: CDR1 SGHTA, CDR2 FQGNSA. CDR3 coding DNA: TGTGCCAGCAGCTGGCAGAGCGGGAGCGACCTTAGCACAGATACGCAGTATTTT. Its protein is CASSWQSGSDLSTDTQYF.

This clonotype came up a few times. The chain joins TRBV20-1 to TRBJ1-5; no firm D call. V lost 2 bases and J 7 bases, leaving 6 bases between the germline ends. There are 11 residues in the CDR3. From germline, CDR1 is DFQATT and CDR2 SNEGSKA (reference sequence). CDR3 residues: CSARRDQPQHF. CDR3 in DNA: TGCAGTGCTAGACGTGACCAGCCCCAGCATTTT.

In the case of this clonotype: Being one base from a much bigger clone, this may be a read error. This chain connects TRBV20-1 to TRBJ2-3; D is possibly TRBD2 (6 bases). The CDR3 sequence is 14 residues long. Germline V gene sequence: CDR1 DFQATT, CDR2 SNEGSKA (reference sequence). V lost 0 bases, J lost 4 bases, and 11 bases lay in between. The chain's CDR3 is CSARDRGMADTQYF. The CDR3, as DNA: TGCAGTGCTAGAGATCGGGGGATGGCAGATACGCAGTATTTT.

The V gene is TRBV28, the J gene TRBJ2-4; possibly TRBD1 for D (6 bases). The J call is uncertain, as TRBJ2-7 better fits the DNA end. The germline CDR1 and CDR2 sequences are MDHEN and SYDVKM. This CDR3 is 12 amino acids long. The CDR3 DNA sequence: TGTGCCACCCTGGGGGCCTCCTACGAGCAGTACTTC. It specifies CATLGASYEQYF.